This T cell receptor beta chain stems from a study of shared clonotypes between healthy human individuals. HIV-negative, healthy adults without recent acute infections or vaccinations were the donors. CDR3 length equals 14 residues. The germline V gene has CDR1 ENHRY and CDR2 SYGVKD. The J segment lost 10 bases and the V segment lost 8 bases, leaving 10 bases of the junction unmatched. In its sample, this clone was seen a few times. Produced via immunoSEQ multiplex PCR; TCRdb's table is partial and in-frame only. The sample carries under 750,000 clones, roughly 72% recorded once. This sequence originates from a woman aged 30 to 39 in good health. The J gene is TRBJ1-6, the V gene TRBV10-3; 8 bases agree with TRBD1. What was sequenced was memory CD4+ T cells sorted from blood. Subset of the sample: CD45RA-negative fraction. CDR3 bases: TGTGCCATCGGGGGGACAGGAATGGTGTCACCCCTCCACTTT. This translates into CAIGGTGMVSPLHF.